This TCR beta chain was sequenced for a study of blood T cell repertoires in COVID-19. Study-level information: PBMCs, B-cell-depleted T cells, or T cells were the source of the cDNA or gDNA that made up the material.

Per the study methods: Amplified reference gene primers provided the basis for estimating nucleated cell counts. Libraries were prepared by immunoSEQ multiplex PCR; TCRdb keeps only in-frame clonotypes and omits some of them. Clone size and V and J calls were adopted from that table, with D and trimming inferred from the DNA. This table holds some 310,000 clones, over 85% found once. This CDR3 has 15 residues. CDR1 LNHDA and CDR2 SQIVND come from the germline V gene (reference sequence). V lost 5 bases and J lost 2, with 15 bases in between. The V call is TRBV19, the J call TRBJ2-5; the D gene is possibly TRBD2 (5 bases). This TCR was recovered from a woman under 40 who had recovered from COVID-19. Sequencing was done on a sample of PBMCs or T cells enriched from blood (not recorded which). CDR3 protein: CASSPTSWEQETQYF. The CDR3 nucleotides are TGTGCCAGTAGTCCGACCAGTTGGGAGCAAGAGACCCAGTACTTC.